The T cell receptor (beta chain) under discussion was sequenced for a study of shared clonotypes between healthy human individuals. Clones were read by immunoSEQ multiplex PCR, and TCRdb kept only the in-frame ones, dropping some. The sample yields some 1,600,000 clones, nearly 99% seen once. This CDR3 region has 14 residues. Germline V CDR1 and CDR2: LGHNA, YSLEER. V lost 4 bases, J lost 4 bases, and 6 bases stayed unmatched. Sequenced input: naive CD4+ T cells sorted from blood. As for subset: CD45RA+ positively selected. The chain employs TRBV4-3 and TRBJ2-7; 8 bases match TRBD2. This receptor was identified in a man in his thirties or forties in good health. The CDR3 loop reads CASSRGTSGYEQYF. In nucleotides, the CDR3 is TGCGCCAGCAGCCGAGGGACTAGTGGTTACGAGCAGTACTTC.